This section outlines one T cell receptor beta chain sequence together with its context. V lost 3 bases and J 6 bases, leaving 11 bases between the germline ends. Germline V lookup: CDR1 SQVTM, CDR2 ANQGSEA. The CDR3 runs 12 residues. This sample is drawn from a study of blood T cell repertoires in COVID-19. The wider study: The United States, Italy and Spain were the sources of the acute and convalescent COVID-19 samples.

In the original processing: Counts of nucleated cells, estimated from reference gene primer amplification, were obtained. Generated by immunoSEQ multiplex PCR, the TCRdb table keeps only in-frame clones and is missing some. Clonal size and the V and J genes are those of that table, whereas D and trimming came from the DNA. The table lists about 81,000 clones, about 85% of them singletons, with roughly 14% in the top ten. Sequencing input: peripheral blood. The V gene is TRBV29-1, the J gene TRBJ1-2; no clear D. This clonotype originated in a woman aged 70 to 79 with acute or convalescent COVID-19. In DNA, the CDR3 is TGCAGCGTTGATGTCGGTTTTCATGGCTACACCTTC. This translates into CSVDVGFHGYTF.